These T cell receptor beta chains were read from a single sample in a study of T-cell memory formation after mild COVID-19. TCRdb analysed the 5' RACE reads with MiXCR anew, one entry per CDR3 protein. The sample lists 470,000 or so distinct CDR3 sequences, around a quarter occurring once. Sequenced: PBMCs or a T cell subset sorted from them (not recorded which). These TCRs come from an adult woman who had mild COVID-19 (a few samples of this study predate the infection). Cell type and time point are not known. Each CDR3 is given with its conserved first and last residue. D genes are given only for firm matches. Size is omitted from some rows. Given values are once, few, many or a class for expanded clones.

clone_size	v_call	j_call	d_call	cdr3_aa
NA	TRBV27	TRBJ1-1	NA	CASSFNLGNTEAFF
few	TRBV21-1	TRBJ2-5	NA	CASSKAPGIAETQYF
NA	TRBV28	TRBJ2-5	NA	CASSLYRTRETQYF
NA	TRBV5-1	TRBJ1-2	TRBD1	CASSLAGQGDGYTF
NA	TRBV5-1	TRBJ2-7	NA	CASRPQSAYEQYF
few	TRBV27	TRBJ1-6	NA	CASSYSPGGRSPLHF
NA	TRBV10-3	TRBJ2-1	TRBD2	CAISALAGADNEQFF
many	TRBV5-5	TRBJ2-6	NA	CASSLAEIPGANVLTF
NA	TRBV7-9	TRBJ2-2	TRBD1	CASRRADTGGDGELFF
few	TRBV9	TRBJ2-1	NA	CASSPVPGTGNEQFF
few	TRBV6-5	TRBJ2-5	NA	CASSQYPGRTLQETQYF
NA	TRBV2	TRBJ2-3	NA	CASSDLGKSTDTQYF
few	TRBV20-1	TRBJ2-7	NA	CSASDLSRPYEQYF
NA	TRBV4-3	TRBJ2-7	TRBD2	CASSQFTGTQSGVVGQYF
NA	TRBV5-5	TRBJ2-7	TRBD2	CASSLDSGSSYEQYF
few	TRBV6-2/TRBV6-3	TRBJ2-7	TRBD2	CASSYVPRLAGDEQYF
few	TRBV20-1	TRBJ2-3	NA	CSARGEAHRADTQYF
NA	TRBV5-4	TRBJ1-1	NA	CASSRGVGAGDTEAFF
few	TRBV19	TRBJ2-6	NA	CASSMYSGANVLTF
NA	TRBV4-1	TRBJ2-7	NA	CASSYRTPAYEQYF
NA	TRBV12-3/TRBV12-4	TRBJ2-4	NA	CASSSRQVFYIQYF
NA	TRBV20-1	TRBJ2-1	TRBD2	CSAPTSGNNEQFF
NA	TRBV5-1	TRBJ1-1	NA	CASSLADGAVEAFF
NA	TRBV25-1	TRBJ1-4	NA	CASSETGRNEKLFF
few	TRBV6-5	TRBJ2-2	NA	CASSYESRGLPNTGELFF
NA	TRBV3-1	TRBJ2-7	TRBD2	CASSQGPSGSYEQYF
few	TRBV20-1	TRBJ1-2	NA	CSASGTTNYGYTF
NA	TRBV19	TRBJ2-3	NA	CASSKGAATADTQYF
NA	TRBV15	TRBJ1-2	NA	CATSGAGAFGYTF
NA	TRBV24-1	TRBJ2-5	NA	CATSAGYQETQYF
NA	TRBV5-5	TRBJ1-2	NA	CASRRPGINGYTF
NA	TRBV5-1	TRBJ2-1	TRBD1	CASSWTGGSYNEQFF
NA	TRBV7-9	TRBJ2-3	TRBD2	CASSPVLTSGEVGTDTQYF
many	TRBV5-1	TRBJ2-3	TRBD2	CASSPMTSSDTQYF
few	TRBV12-3/TRBV12-4	TRBJ1-5	NA	CASSGTGGRAQHF
NA	TRBV11-2	TRBJ2-2	TRBD1	CASSLEGTVNTGELFF
NA	TRBV20-1	TRBJ2-5	TRBD2	CSARDPGGRVETQYF
NA	TRBV5-1	TRBJ2-3	TRBD2	CASSSPGLAGSTDTQYF
once	TRBV9	TRBJ2-2	TRBD2	CASSVGPGTSGTGELFF
NA	TRBV9	TRBJ2-7	TRBD1	CASSPEGAAGEQYF
few	TRBV19	TRBJ2-4	NA	CASTSRERDIQYF
NA	TRBV5-1	TRBJ2-1	TRBD2	CASSPLAGGSNEQFF
NA	TRBV7-9	TRBJ2-7	NA	CASTLGAQGGREQYF
many	TRBV7-2	TRBJ2-1	TRBD2	CASSLVGGSGNEQFF
few	TRBV15	TRBJ2-7	NA	CATSTEEGEQYF
NA	TRBV6-5	TRBJ1-4	TRBD1	CASSSGQGDEKLFF
NA	TRBV27	TRBJ2-5	TRBD1	CASSRDRGEQETQYF
few	TRBV30	TRBJ2-6	NA	CASYLTVTAIGGANVLTF
few	TRBV6-5	TRBJ2-1	NA	CASRGGPNSEQFF
NA	TRBV15	TRBJ2-5	TRBD2	CATGQSGGETQYF
NA	TRBV29-1	TRBJ1-1	TRBD1	CSVGLGTDTEAFF
NA	TRBV4-2	TRBJ2-1	TRBD1	CASSQERRGPGEQFF
NA	TRBV27	TRBJ1-4	NA	CASSSPGTAVSREKLFF
few	TRBV7-3	TRBJ1-1	NA	CASSLTGGYTEAFF
few	TRBV12-3/TRBV12-4	TRBJ2-5	TRBD2	CASSLVGGRATEETQYF
few	TRBV7-3	TRBJ2-3	NA	CASSKRQNKHGTDTQYF
NA	TRBV9	TRBJ1-5	NA	CASSVEPTVVQPQHF
NA	TRBV6-5	TRBJ1-5	TRBD1	CASRGTGLNQPQHF
NA	TRBV12-2	TRBJ2-1	NA	CASRYKLAGLRGYEQFF